This note documents a single T cell receptor beta chain sequence. Its antigen has not been determined. Per-nucleotide qualities are absent, and no much larger clonotype sits a single base away. This record comes from a study of pediatric ulcerative colitis (dated by TCRdb to between 2017 and 2020). About the investigation overall: Pancolitis was present in 6 to 8 ulcerative colitis patients and left-sided colitis in two, and histology consistent with ulcerative colitis was found in all of these patients. From 9 or 10 newly diagnosed, treatment-naive pediatric ulcerative colitis patients and four non-IBD control children, paired blood and rectal samples were collected. By Pediatric Ulcerative Colitis Activity Index, mild disease was classified in two patients, moderate disease in four and acute severe colitis in three. Overall results and qualifications from the work: Compared with controls, ulcerative colitis patients showed significantly higher autologous blood-rectal clonal overlap, a finding that suggests increased T cell trafficking to inflamed tissue. Features of the rectal repertoire distinguished controls, mild-moderate colitis patients and acute severe colitis patients, and in acute severe colitis rectal diversity was lower because of clonal expansions. The healthy control group was small, consisting of only a few individuals. Two rectal CDR3 clonotypes were present in all ulcerative colitis patients and in none of the controls. Because the repertoires came from total lymphocyte DNA, rare subsets such as regulatory T cells may have patterns that are not reflected. For technical reasons, blood samples from two patients gave substantially fewer templates, and these samples were excluded from the blood-rectal overlap analysis.

Rearranged CDR3 beta regions were amplified from genomic DNA with multiplex V and J primers using the immunoSEQ TRB Survey service. To keep sequencing depth equal across samples, survey-level depth of up to 500,000 reads per sample was applied. Libraries were purified, pooled and sequenced on Illumina technology. Under the source paper's analysis protocol: immunoSEQ online tools were used for productive clonality, sample overlap, pairwise scatters, CDR3 beta length, V/D/J gene usage and productiveness. Calculated diversity was the number of unique rearrangements divided by total templates times 100; Shannon and Simpson indices were also computed. For principal component analysis, Z-score normalized data were analyzed with the R prcomp function and the ggbiplot package. Morisita's index was used to measure clonal overlap between blood and rectum within each subject. TCRdb limited this immuneACCESS table to in-frame rearrangements with V and J called. A share of clones is missing; checked studies link under half to unresolved V genes, and the rest is unexplained. The DNA was the basis for D and trimming; V, J and clone size are from that table. The sample table holds 65,000 or so clones, of which roughly nine tenths were seen once. In total, the top ten clones hold roughly 3% of the sample.

CDR1 is given as SGHVS and CDR2 as FQNEAQ, both from the germline V gene. Relative to germline, V is 2 bases shorter and J is 8 bases shorter, with 15 bases between their ends. The CDR3 starts with the cysteine, ends with the phenylalanine, and has 14 residues. The retained sequence is limited to the CDR3, 42 bases, with the frame set at the first base. Before the diagnostic colonoscopy, none of the ulcerative colitis patients had been given immunosuppressive medication. A blood sample was drawn at the time of the colonoscopy. The Wizard kit (Promega) was used to extract genomic DNA from both blood and intestinal samples.

Sequences were obtained from blood. The TCR was taken from a boy aged 5-17 years with severe ulcerative colitis. The chain is made from TRBV7-8 and TRBJ1-1, with TRBD1 tentatively as D gene (5 bases match). The CDR3 in this case is CASSLTAPGDEAFF. DNA sequence: TGTGCCAGCAGCTTAACGGCTCCGGGGGACGAAGCTTTCTTT.